Below, 25 T cell receptor beta chains from the same sample are listed, as sequenced in a study of blood T cell repertoires in COVID-19. Generated by immunoSEQ multiplex PCR, the TCRdb table keeps only in-frame clones and is missing some. The sample holds about 210,000 clones; 81% are singletons and the top ten take around 10%. The sample taken for sequencing was PBMCs or T cells enriched from blood (not recorded which). The receptors come from a woman aged 50 to 65 with acute COVID-19.

This sequence joins TRBV7-9 and TRBJ2-7; possible D gene TRBD1, 5 bases. The CDR3 totals 13 residues. The germline V gene encodes CDR1 SEHNR and CDR2 FQNEAQ (reference sequence). The germline V and J ends were trimmed by 5 bases and 3 bases, with 11 bases remaining between them. CDR3 loop: CASSQGRGYEQYF. The CDR3 DNA follows: TGTGCCAGCAGCCAGGGTAGGGGCTACGAGCAGTACTTC.

This chain connects TRBV4-3 to TRBJ2-3, with 16 bases fitting TRBD2. V dropped 1 base and J dropped 8; count of bases not matched to a gene: 9. Germline V gene data show CDR1 as LGHNA and CDR2 as YSLEER. The CDR3 is 18 amino acids. The CDR3 DNA is TGCGCCAGCAGCCAAGGAGGGACTAGCGGGGGGGCTTATGGTACGCAGTATTTT. Its protein is CASSQGGTSGGAYGTQYF.

This clone was recorded a few times. The chain carries TRBV5-6 and TRBJ2-1; 8 bases are shared with TRBD1. The CDR3 runs 13 residues. Germline-derived CDR1 and CDR2 are SGHDT and YYEEEE. The J segment lost 10 bases and the V segment lost 1 base, leaving 4 bases of the junction unmatched. CDR3 loop: CASSLQGAEEQFF. The CDR3 DNA sequence: TGTGCCAGCAGCTTGCAGGGGGCAGAGGAGCAGTTCTTC.

V and J are TRBV3-1 (or the pseudogene TRBV3-2) and TRBJ2-2; D might be TRBD2 (5 bases). CDR1 is LGHDT, CDR2 YNNKEL, per germline (reference sequence). The V and J ends lost 0 bases and 9 bases respectively, with 14 bases between them. The CDR3 extends over 15 amino acids. The CDR3 DNA sequence: TGTGCCAGCAGCCAAGATTCCATCGGGGTGCGGGAGCTGTTTTTT. This sequence encodes CASSQDSIGVRELFF.

The chain links TRBV9 to TRBJ2-3; TRBD1 matches 9 bases. The CDR3 length is 14 residues. Germline V gene lookup returns CDR1 SGDLS and CDR2 YYNGEE. V was pared by 4 bases and J by 8 bases, with 8 bases of the junction left unmatched. The CDR3 protein is CASSTPGTGFTQYF. The DNA for the CDR3 is TGTGCCAGCAGCACCCCCGGGACAGGGTTTACGCAGTATTTT.

The V and J genes are TRBV28 and TRBJ1-4; D gene uncertain. This CDR3 has 11 residues. Trimming stripped 3 bases from V and 7 bases from J, with 3 bases between. CDR1 MDHEN and CDR2 SYDVKM come from the germline V gene. The CDR3: CASSLSEKLFF. The DNA of the CDR3 is TGTGCCAGCAGTTTGAGTGAAAAACTGTTTTTT.

This clone was recorded only once. This chain joins TRBV19 and TRBJ1-4, with 8 bases lining up with TRBD1. This CDR3 has 14 amino acids. The trim removed 5 bases at V and 7 bases at J, leaving 6 bases unmatched. From germline, CDR1 is LNHDA and CDR2 SQIVND (reference sequence). The CDR3 coding sequence is TGTGCCAGTAGTTCCGGACAGGGTCCTGAAAAACTGTTTTTT. It codes for CASSSGQGPEKLFF.

The genes are TRBV6-5 and TRBJ1-5; D is uncertain. Trimming removed 9 bases at V and 7 bases at J, with 10 bases between. Per the germline V gene, CDR1 is MNHEY and CDR2 is SVGAGI. The CDR3 length is 11 residues. The CDR3 DNA reads TGTGCCAGTAAAGATAGACAGCCCCAGCATTTT. Translating gives CASKDRQPQHF.

For the CDR3, the DNA is TGTGCCAGCAGTTTACACGACAGCAGCTCCTACGAGCAGTACTTC. Amino acid sequence: CASSLHDSSSYEQYF. V is TRBV27 and J is TRBJ2-7; TRBD1 is a possible D gene (5 bases). Germline CDR1 and CDR2: MNHEY and SMNVEV (reference sequence). The CDR3 has 15 amino acids. The V gene lost 2 bases and the J gene lost 0 bases, with 11 bases spanning the gap.

The sample holds a few counts of this clone. The chain has TRBV19 and TRBJ2-2, with 7 bases that match TRBD1. CDR1 is LNHDA and CDR2 is SQIVND in the germline V gene (reference sequence). V shed 6 bases, J shed 5 bases, and the junction held 3 bases outside the gene matches. The CDR3 loop spans 13 amino acids. CDR3 region: CASSPQGTGELFF. The CDR3 DNA is TGTGCCAGTAGCCCACAGGGGACCGGGGAGCTGTTTTTT. Full variable domain (outside the CDR3, taken from reference TRBV19 and TRBJ2-2): DGGITQSPKYLFRKEGQNVTLSCEQNLNHDAMYWYRQDPGQGLRLIYYSQIVNDFQKGDIAEGYSVSREKKESFPLTVTSAQKNPTAFYLCASSPQGTGELFFGEGSRLTVL.

The chain joins TRBV27 to TRBJ1-6; TRBD1 matches 8 bases. The J segment lost 3 bases and the V segment lost 5 bases, leaving 6 bases of the junction unmatched. The CDR3 length is 16 residues. Germline V CDR1 and CDR2: MNHEY, SMNVEV (reference sequence). CDR3 in DNA: TGTGCCAGCAGTCTTGGACAGGGAGGCTATAATTCACCCCTCCACTTT. Protein sequence: CASSLGQGGYNSPLHF.

The V call is TRBV4-1, the J call TRBJ2-7, with TRBD1 identical over 8 bases. Germline trimming cut 2 bases from V and 4 bases from J; bases unmatched to any gene: 4. The CDR3 is 14 residues long. CDR1 is MGHRA, CDR2 YSYEKL, per germline. The CDR3 here is CASSQRTGLYEQYF. The CDR3, as DNA: TGCGCCAGCAGCCAACGGACAGGGCTGTACGAGCAGTACTTC.

This rearrangement joins TRBV10-3 to TRBJ1-5; no clear D. V was trimmed by 3 bases and J by 5 bases, leaving 8 bases between them. The CDR3 is made up of 13 amino acids. Germline CDR1 ENHRY, CDR2 SYGVKD. CDR3: CAISDLEYQPQHF. The CDR3, as DNA: TGTGCCATCAGTGACTTAGAGTATCAGCCCCAGCATTTT.

This chain links TRBV5-1 with TRBJ1-2; a weak D match, TRBD1 (6 bases). V was shortened by 0 bases and J by 6 bases, with 9 bases between the two germline ends. Germline CDR1 is SGHRS and CDR2 is YFSETQ. This CDR3 is 13 amino acids long. Here the CDR3 reads CASSLESGDGYTF. The CDR3 bases are TGCGCCAGCAGCTTGGAGTCAGGGGATGGCTACACCTTC.

The genes are TRBV27 and TRBJ2-3, with TRBD2 matching 11 bases. The germline V gene has CDR1 MNHEY and CDR2 SMNVEV (reference sequence). CDR3 length: 16 residues. V dropped 6 bases and J dropped 2; count of bases not matched to a gene: 7. CDR3 nucleotides: TGTGCCAGCAGCCAACGACTAGCGGGGATCACAGATACGCAGTATTTT. Protein: CASSQRLAGITDTQYF.

The chain couples TRBV6-2 or TRBV6-3 to TRBJ1-1; 9 bases align to TRBD1. V lost 4 bases and J lost 0; bases outside the gene matches: 3. The germline V gene encodes CDR1 MNHEY and CDR2 SVGEGT. The CDR3 is made up of 15 amino acids. CDR3 sequence (DNA): TGTGCCAGCAGTTCCTGGACAGGGGTGAACACTGAAGCTTTCTTT. Translation gives CASSSWTGVNTEAFF.

This clone was picked up a small number of times. A read error is possible here, since a much larger clone lies one base away. V and J are TRBV7-3 and TRBJ2-1; 9 bases are a match to TRBD1. This CDR3 is 14 amino acids long. Per the germline V gene, CDR1 is SGHTA and CDR2 is FQGTGA. Losses at the gene ends were 5 bases for V and 4 bases for J; bases not matched to a gene: 3. DNA of the CDR3: TGTGCCAGCAGCCGGACAGGGGAGTACAATGAGCAGTTCTTC. Its translation: CASSRTGEYNEQFF. Drawing the rest from reference TRBV7-3 and TRBJ2-1, the complete variable domain is GAGVSQTPSNKVTEKGKYVELRCDPISGHTALYWYRQSLGQGPEFLIYFQGTGAADDSGLPNDRFFAVRPEGSVSTLKIQRTERGDSAVYLCASSRTGEYNEQFFGPGTRLTVL.

The DNA of the CDR3 is TGTGCCAGCAGCCCGTTGCAGGGTAGCTCCTACAATGAGCAGTTCTTC. Translating gives CASSPLQGSSYNEQFF. This rearrangement joins TRBV5-5 to TRBJ2-1; D is perhaps TRBD1 (5 bases). The germline CDR1 and CDR2 sequences are SGHKS and YYEKEE (reference sequence). This CDR3 spans 16 amino acids. The V and J ends lost 4 bases and 0 bases respectively, with 14 bases between them.

The J gene is TRBJ1-2, the V gene TRBV28; 7 nucleotides align to TRBD1. Germline V CDR1 and CDR2: MDHEN, SYDVKM. This CDR3 comprises 15 residues. V was clipped by 3 bases and J by 2 bases; unmatched bases: 6. As DNA, the CDR3 is TGTGCCAGCAGTTTTTCGGTCAGGGGGAACTATGGCTACACCTTC. Translated, it gives CASSFSVRGNYGYTF.

This rearrangement joins TRBV28 to TRBJ2-7, with D unclear. This CDR3 contains 12 residues. With 4 bases removed from V and 4 bases from J, the gap between germline ends came to 8 bases. Germline V CDR1 and CDR2: MDHEN, SYDVKM. DNA of the CDR3: TGTGCCAGCAGTTATGGCGGATACGAGCAGTACTTC. Translated, it gives CASSYGGYEQYF.

The CDR3 coding sequence is TGCGCCAGCAGTACGGAGGGAGGAACTGGAAACACCATATATTTT. Protein: CASSTEGGTGNTIYF. This chain connects TRBV5-1 to TRBJ1-3; D is unresolved. The CDR3 length is 15 residues. With 5 bases removed from V and 2 bases from J, the gap between germline ends came to 14 bases. Looked up from germline, CDR1 is SGHRS and CDR2 is YFSETQ.

Only a few counts were recorded for this clone. V usage is TRBV7-9 and J usage is TRBJ2-2; D not resolved. In germline, CDR1 is SEHNR, CDR2 FQNEAQ (reference sequence). Deletions cut 4 bases from V and 1 base from J, with 10 bases between. This CDR3 is 15 amino acids long. CDR3 nucleotides: TGTGCCAGCAGCTCTACTGCAAAGAACACCGGGGAGCTGTTTTTT. Residues: CASSSTAKNTGELFF.

V and J are TRBV7-9 and TRBJ1-1; tentatively, D is TRBD1 (6 bases). Germline-derived CDR1 and CDR2 are SEHNR and FQNEAQ (reference sequence). V was shortened by 5 bases and J by 0 bases, with 13 bases between the two germline ends. This CDR3 contains 15 residues. DNA of the CDR3: TGTGCCAGCAGCCCACAACAGGGCGTGAACACTGAAGCTTTCTTT. Translation: CASSPQQGVNTEAFF.

This clone was recorded once. This chain links TRBV28 with TRBJ2-1; 9 bases match TRBD2. This CDR3 is 14 amino acids long. Germline V gene lookup returns CDR1 MDHEN and CDR2 SYDVKM. Germline trimming cut 6 bases from V and 9 bases from J; bases unmatched to any gene: 9. The CDR3 is CASRTAGGHSEQFF. CDR3 coding DNA: TGTGCCAGCAGGACAGCGGGGGGCCACAGTGAGCAGTTCTTC.

The table lists this clone with a count of one. The V call is TRBV4-1, the J call TRBJ1-3, with D unclear. V was shortened by 0 bases and J by 4 bases, with 10 bases between the two germline ends. CDR3 length: 15 amino acids. Per the germline V gene, CDR1 is MGHRA and CDR2 is YSYEKL. CDR3 loop: CASSQDLGSGNTIYF. The CDR3 coding sequence is TGCGCCAGCAGCCAAGATCTTGGGAGCGGAAACACCATATATTTT.